Listed here are 29 T cell receptor beta chains from one sample, sequenced in a study of PD-1 blockade in classical Hodgkin lymphoma. After autologous stem cell transplantation all patients relapsed, and prior brentuximab vedotin exposure differed between cohorts. Assay used: immunoSEQ multiplex PCR; TCRdb lists only in-frame clones, some missing. The sample has some 31,000 clones, roughly 70% seen once. This specimen was peripheral blood mononuclear cells (PBMCs), taken before the second cycle of nivolumab. All receptors come from a human donor with classical Hodgkin lymphoma.

The genes are TRBV19 and TRBJ2-6; weak D call: TRBD1 (6 bases). The V end lost 7 bases, the J end lost 0 bases, and 16 bases lay between the germline ends. The CDR3 is 17 residues long. Looked up from germline, CDR1 is LNHDA and CDR2 is SQIVND (reference sequence). The CDR3 reads CASTQGHRSSGANVLTF. CDR3 sequence (DNA): TGTGCCAGTACCCAGGGACATCGAAGCTCTGGGGCCAACGTCCTGACTTTC.

CDR3 protein: CASSFPDTGNYGYTF. CDR3 coding DNA: TGCGCCAGCAGCTTCCCCGATACAGGGAACTATGGCTACACCTTC. The chain couples TRBV5-1 to TRBJ1-2; D perhaps matches TRBD1 (6 bases). The CDR3 has 15 residues. Trimming took 2 bases from V and 2 from J, leaving 13 bases between them. Germline V gene sequence: CDR1 SGHRS, CDR2 YFSETQ.

The rearrangement joins TRBV20-1 to TRBJ2-7; D ambiguous. CDR1 is DFQATT and CDR2 is SNEGSKA in the germline V gene (reference sequence). The CDR3 spans 11 residues. Trimming removed 6 bases from V and 5 bases from J, with 11 bases in between. CDR3 residues: CSATPGHEQYV. CDR3 nucleotide sequence: TGCAGTGCAACCCCAGGTCACGAGCAGTACGTC.

V usage is TRBV2 and J usage is TRBJ1-5; tentatively, D is TRBD1 (5 bases). The CDR3 is 14 residues long. Germline V gene lookup returns CDR1 SNHLY and CDR2 FYNNEI. Deletions cut 3 bases from V and 3 bases from J, with 9 bases between. This CDR3 is CASSDRGANQPQHF. The CDR3 region has the DNA TGTGCCAGCAGTGACCGGGGCGCCAATCAGCCCCAGCATTTT.

The CDR3 DNA sequence: TGCGCCAGCAGCCAAGAAATGGATCCAATCGGGTGGACATTGAACACTGAAGCTTTCTTT. Protein: CASSQEMDPIGWTLNTEAFF. The chain combines TRBV4-1 with TRBJ1-1, with D tentatively TRBD1 (5 bases). This CDR3 has 20 residues. Germline V gene lookup returns CDR1 MGHRA and CDR2 YSYEKL. The V end lost 0 bases, the J end lost 0 bases, and 23 bases lay between the germline ends.

The rearrangement joins TRBV2 to TRBJ2-3; D might be TRBD2 (5 bases). The CDR3 covers 12 residues. Germline V gives CDR1 SNHLY, CDR2 FYNNEI. V gave up 1 base and J gave up 9 bases, with 8 bases separating them. The CDR3 protein is CASSEESGTQYF. CDR3 DNA sequence: TGTGCCAGCAGTGAAGAATCGGGAACGCAGTATTTT. Full variable domain (outside the CDR3, taken from reference TRBV2 and TRBJ2-3): EPEVTQTPSHQVTQMGQEVILRCVPISNHLYFYWYRQILGQKVEFLVSFYNNEISEKSEIFDDQFSVERPDGSNFTLKIRSTKLEDSAMYFCASSEESGTQYFGPGTRLTVL.

The chain has TRBV21-1 and TRBJ1-2. TRBV21-1 constitutes a pseudogene. The CDR3 covers 18 residues. This chain's CDR3 is CASSKALLKGRQHYGYTF. The CDR3 DNA follows: TGTGCCAGCAGCAAAGCGCTTTTGAAGGGTCGCCAACACTATGGCTACACCTTC.

This clone was observed a few times. This rearrangement joins TRBV7-2 to TRBJ2-2; D not certain. The V gene lost 4 bases and the J gene lost 1 base, with 7 bases spanning the gap. The CDR3 runs to 14 residues. Germline V gene data show CDR1 as SGHTA and CDR2 as FQGNSA. CDR3 amino acids: CASSSSLNTGELFF. The CDR3 DNA follows: TGTGCCAGCAGCTCCTCCCTGAACACCGGGGAGCTGTTTTTT.

The chain couples TRBV7-2 to TRBJ1-1; a possible D gene is TRBD1 (5 bases). Trimming stripped 7 bases from V and 4 bases from J, with 13 bases between. Looked up from germline, CDR1 is SGHTA and CDR2 is FQGNSA. The CDR3 is made up of 13 amino acids. CDR3 residues: CASTPGGVTEAFF. The CDR3 coding sequence is TGTGCCAGCACCCCGGGAGGGGTCACTGAAGCTTTCTTT.

The chain is built from TRBV4-3 and TRBJ2-1; D might be TRBD2 (7 bases). Trimming stripped 0 bases from V and 4 bases from J, with 13 bases between. The germline gives CDR1 LGHNA, CDR2 YSLEER. This CDR3 contains 16 residues. The CDR3 DNA reads TGCGCCAGCAGCCAAGATGCCGGGGGGCTATACAATGAGCAGTTCTTC. Translating gives CASSQDAGGLYNEQFF.

The CDR3 here is CASSLSPSGGPYNEQFF. The CDR3 bases are TGTGCCAGCAGTTTATCCCCTAGCGGGGGGCCGTACAATGAGCAGTTCTTC. This chain uses TRBV27 with TRBJ2-1; the match to TRBD2 covers 11 bases. Per the germline V gene, CDR1 is MNHEY and CDR2 is SMNVEV (reference sequence). CDR3 size: 17 residues. V was pared by 0 bases and J by 4 bases, with 5 bases of the junction left unmatched.

The gene calls are TRBV27 and TRBJ2-7; D possibly uses TRBD1 or TRBD2 (6 bases each). CDR3 size: 16 residues. V lost 6 bases to trimming and J lost 3 bases, with 21 bases between them. Germline loops: CDR1 MNHEY, CDR2 SMNVEV (reference sequence). This CDR3 reads CASSPGGLGYLYEQYF. Written as DNA, the CDR3 is TGTGCCAGCAGCCCCGGGGGCCTGGGGTATCTCTACGAGCAGTACTTC.

The rearrangement uses TRBV11-2 and TRBJ1-1; maybe TRBD1 (5 bases). Looked up from germline, CDR1 is SGHAT and CDR2 is FQNNGV. Deletions cut 5 bases from V and 6 bases from J, with 13 bases between. The CDR3 is 13 amino acids. The CDR3 reads CASSIIAGSEAFF. Here the CDR3 DNA reads TGTGCCAGCAGCATAATCGCAGGGTCTGAAGCTTTCTTT.

V is TRBV6-5 and J is TRBJ1-3, with D hard to call. The length of the CDR3 is 16 residues. With 0 bases removed from V and 1 base from J, the gap between germline ends came to 10 bases. Germline V gene sequence: CDR1 MNHEY, CDR2 SVGAGI. The CDR3 spells CASSYSSWGSGNTIYF. In nucleotides, the CDR3 is TGTGCCAGCAGTTACTCAAGTTGGGGTTCTGGAAACACCATATATTTT.

The chain uses TRBV19 and TRBJ2-7; 7 positions agree with TRBD1. The CDR3 is made up of 12 amino acids. The ends lost 5 bases at V and 6 bases at J; junction bases unmatched: 4. Looked up from germline, CDR1 is LNHDA and CDR2 is SQIVND (reference sequence). The CDR3 DNA reads as TGTGCCAGTAGTGCCACAGGGGCCGAGCAGTACTTC. It encodes CASSATGAEQYF.

This chain connects TRBV5-1 to TRBJ1-2; 8 bases match TRBD1. The CDR3 spans 12 residues. In germline, CDR1 is SGHRS, CDR2 YFSETQ. With V trimmed by 9 bases and J by 4 bases, 5 bases remained unmatched. CDR3 loop: CATGTGPYGYTF. The CDR3 nucleotides read TGCGCCACCGGGACAGGTCCCTATGGCTACACCTTC.

The chain uses TRBV2 and TRBJ2-1, with D possibly being TRBD1 or TRBD2 (5 bases each). The CDR3 sequence is 13 residues long. The germline V gene encodes CDR1 SNHLY and CDR2 FYNNEI. V dropped 6 bases and J dropped 9 bases, with 15 bases sitting between them. CDR3: CASRGDAPSEQFF. CDR3 nucleotide sequence: TGTGCCAGCAGGGGGGACGCCCCGAGTGAGCAGTTCTTC.

The chain carries TRBV5-1 and TRBJ1-2; D remains unclear. CDR1 SGHRS and CDR2 YFSETQ come from the germline V gene. Trimming left V 0 bases short and J 6 bases short, with 18 bases between. The CDR3 is 16 residues long. The CDR3 DNA follows: TGCGCCAGCAGCTTGGCATTCAGGTCAGGCGCCGATGGCTACACCTTC. This encodes CASSLAFRSGADGYTF.

The chain is built from TRBV25-1 and TRBJ1-6; D is uncertain. The CDR3 spans 15 residues. Trimming removed 6 bases at V and 0 bases at J, with 9 bases between. Germline CDR1 is MGHDK and CDR2 is SYGVNS. This chain's CDR3 is CASRSSYSYNSPLHF. The CDR3 coding sequence is TGTGCCAGCAGATCATCCTACTCCTATAATTCACCCCTCCACTTT.

This chain links TRBV28 with TRBJ2-5, with 8 bases that match TRBD2. V lost 7 bases to trimming and J lost 5 bases; unmatched junction nucleotides: 9. Germline CDR1 and CDR2: MDHEN and SYDVKM. The CDR3 sequence is 14 residues long. The DNA of the CDR3 is TGTGCCAGCAAACGCGGGGGGCAGGGGGAGACCCAGTACTTC. Translating gives CASKRGGQGETQYF. The variable domain in full, with the rest retrieved from reference TRBV28 and TRBJ2-5, is DVKVTQSSRYLVKRTGEKVFLECVQDMDHENMFWYRQDPGLGLRLIYFSYDVKMKEKGDIPEGYSVSREKKERFSLILESASTNQTSMYLCASKRGGQGETQYFGPGTRLLVL.

This clone showed up just a few times. The chain joins TRBV20-1 to TRBJ2-7; the D is unclear. Trimming left V 5 bases short and J 3 bases short, with 8 bases between. Germline-derived CDR1 and CDR2 are DFQATT and SNEGSKA (reference sequence). The CDR3 runs to 11 residues. This CDR3 reads CSASRNYEQYF. The CDR3 DNA sequence: TGCAGTGCTTCCCGCAACTACGAGCAGTACTTC.

The chain links TRBV13 to TRBJ2-5; D not certain. Germline V gives CDR1 PRHDT, CDR2 FYEKMQ (reference sequence). This CDR3 has 16 amino acids. The V gene lost 4 bases and the J gene lost 6 bases, with 21 bases spanning the gap. CDR3: CASSSKALGPRKTQYF. The CDR3 nucleotides read TGTGCCAGCAGCTCTAAGGCCCTAGGACCACGAAAGACCCAGTACTTC.

This clone turned up a few times. This chain uses TRBV4-1 with TRBJ1-4, with D possibly being TRBD1 (5 bases). Germline CDR1 is MGHRA and CDR2 is YSYEKL. V dropped 0 bases and J dropped 6 bases, with 11 bases sitting between them. CDR3 length equals 15 residues. CDR3 sequence reads: CASSQDRVFYEKLFF. DNA of the CDR3: TGCGCCAGCAGCCAAGACAGGGTTTTCTATGAAAAACTGTTTTTT.

The genes are TRBV29-1 and TRBJ2-2, with a tentative D call TRBD1 (6 bases). V was pared by 6 bases and J by 7 bases, with 15 bases between. CDR1 is SQVTM, CDR2 ANQGSEA, per germline. The CDR3 sequence is 13 residues long. The CDR3 is CSVNIQGIGELFF. CDR3 sequence (DNA): TGCAGCGTAAACATACAGGGAATCGGGGAGCTGTTTTTT.

The chain links TRBV30 to TRBJ1-6, with unresolved D. Per germline, CDR1 GTSNPN and CDR2 SVGIG (reference sequence). This CDR3 is 15 amino acids long. V dropped 2 bases and J dropped 9 bases, with 17 bases sitting between them. The CDR3 nucleotides read TGTGCCTGGAGTTTTAGGACGCAATCCCTTTCACCCCTCCACTTT. Protein: CAWSFRTQSLSPLHF.

This clone was seen only once. This chain joins TRBV25-1 and TRBJ1-2; 8 bases match TRBD1. This CDR3 spans 12 amino acids. J lost 8 bases, V lost 6 bases, and 5 bases had no gene match. Germline CDR1 is MGHDK and CDR2 is SYGVNS. The CDR3 DNA follows: TGTGCCAGCAGGCAGGGGGCATTGGGCTACACCTTC. Translation gives CASRQGALGYTF.

The rearrangement links TRBV19 to TRBJ2-3; possibly TRBD1 or TRBD2 for D (6 bases each). V lost 2 bases and J lost 8, with 20 bases in between. The germline V gene has CDR1 LNHDA and CDR2 SQIVND (reference sequence). This CDR3 has 16 amino acids. CDR3 loop: CASSISGGLGIGTQYF. The CDR3 nucleotides are TGTGCCAGTAGTATATCCGGGGGCCTCGGAATTGGTACGCAGTATTTT.

This rearrangement joins TRBV27 to TRBJ2-2; D possibly corresponds to TRBD2 (5 bases). The CDR3 covers 15 residues. CDR1 is MNHEY and CDR2 is SMNVEV in the germline V gene (reference sequence). V dropped 2 bases and J dropped 6 bases, with 13 bases sitting between them. The CDR3 DNA is TGTGCCAGCAGTTTAGCTAGCCGGAGTTCCGGGGAGCTGTTTTTT. Amino acid sequence: CASSLASRSSGELFF.

V is TRBV5-1 and J is TRBJ1-2; 7 nucleotides agree with TRBD1. Losses at the gene ends were 4 bases for V and 4 bases for J; bases not matched to a gene: 13. The CDR3 extends over 16 amino acids. CDR1 SGHRS and CDR2 YFSETQ come from the germline V gene. The CDR3 is CASSGGQFRAGYGYTF. The CDR3 coding sequence is TGCGCCAGCAGCGGGGGACAGTTCCGGGCTGGCTATGGCTACACCTTC.